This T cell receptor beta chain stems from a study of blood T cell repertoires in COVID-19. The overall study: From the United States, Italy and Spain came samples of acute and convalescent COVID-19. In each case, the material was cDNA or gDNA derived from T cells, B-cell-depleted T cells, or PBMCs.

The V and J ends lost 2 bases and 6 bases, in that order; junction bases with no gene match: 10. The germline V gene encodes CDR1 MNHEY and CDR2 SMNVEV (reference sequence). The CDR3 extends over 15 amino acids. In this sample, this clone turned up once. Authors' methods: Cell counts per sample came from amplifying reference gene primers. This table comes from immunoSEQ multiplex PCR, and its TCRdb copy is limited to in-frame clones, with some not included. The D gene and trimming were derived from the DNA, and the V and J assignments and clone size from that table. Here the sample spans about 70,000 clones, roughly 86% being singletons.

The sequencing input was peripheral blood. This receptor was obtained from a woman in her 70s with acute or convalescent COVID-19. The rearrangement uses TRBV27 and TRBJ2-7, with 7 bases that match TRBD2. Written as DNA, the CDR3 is TGTGCCAGCAGTTTAGGGGAGGGGATTCTCGGCGAGCAGTACTTC. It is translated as CASSLGEGILGEQYF.